This paragraph covers one T cell receptor (beta chain) sequence. Its antigen remains unknown. The sample originates from a study of T cell responses to AZD1222 COVID-19 vaccine. Sequenced by immunoSEQ multiplex PCR; TCRdb stores in-frame clones only, minus some. Of about 160,000 clones listed, about 92% were seen once; the top ten hold around 0.9%. General observations from the study: An increase in Spike-specific TCR breadth and depth was observed after two AZD1222 doses.

This sequence was found in an adult in good health. Source: peripheral blood, taken on day 0 of AZD1222 vaccination.

CDR3 coding DNA: TGTGCCAGCAGCTTAGATCTAGGGCCGAACACTGAAGCTTTCTTT. Encoded protein: CASSLDLGPNTEAFF. This chain links TRBV11-3 with TRBJ1-1, with D uncertain. In germline, CDR1 is SGHNT, CDR2 YENEEA. Trimming pared 0 bases from V and 1 base from J, leaving 9 bases between. This CDR3 spans 15 amino acids.